The 20 T cell receptor beta chains presented below share a single source sample, sequenced in a study of cytomegalovirus exposure and HLA in healthy donors. PCR used 60 Vbeta primers and 13 Jbeta primers. Generated by immunoSEQ multiplex PCR, the TCRdb table keeps only in-frame clones and is missing some. Of some 200,000 clones detected, roughly 9.4% appear once; the ten largest clones hold about 1.2%. The material sequenced was PBMCs. The source of these receptors is a woman between 25 and 40 years old in good health and CMV-seropositive.

This chain connects TRBV21-1 to TRBJ2-7; the D call of TRBD2 is as the table states it, not checked on the DNA. TRBV21-1 is tagged as a pseudogene. This CDR3 comprises 16 residues. In DNA form, the CDR3 reads TGTGCCAGCACCGCACACGCTACTAGCGGGAGAAACGAGCAGTACTTC. The encoded protein is CASTAHATSGRNEQYF.

This sequence joins TRBV5-1 and TRBJ1-3; 10 positions match TRBD1. Germline CDR1 SGHRS, CDR2 YFSETQ. V trimming: 2 bases; J trimming: 0 bases; junction bases outside the gene matches: 8. CDR3 length: 18 residues. DNA for the CDR3: TGCGCCAGCAGCTTTACGGCGACAGGGGGCTTCTCTGGAAACACCATATATTTT. This sequence encodes CASSFTATGGFSGNTIYF. Variable domain in full (rest from reference TRBV5-1 and TRBJ1-3): KAGVTQTPRYLIKTRGQQVTLSCSPISGHRSVSWYQQTPGQGLQFLFEYFSETQRNKGNFPGRFSGRQFSNSRSEMNVSTLELGDSALYLCASSFTATGGFSGNTIYFGEGSWLTVV.

V gene TRBV6-4 combines with J gene TRBJ2-3; possibly TRBD2 for D (6 bases). The germline V gene has CDR1 MRHNA and CDR2 SNTAGT. The CDR3 covers 17 residues. V was pared by 2 bases and J by 1 base, with 16 bases between. The DNA for the CDR3 is TGTGCCAGCAGTGACGTGGTGGGGACTGGACGCACAGATACGCAGTATTTT. Encoded protein: CASSDVVGTGRTDTQYF.

The chain has TRBV5-1 and TRBJ2-1, with D unclear. This CDR3 has 13 amino acids. Germline V gene data show CDR1 as SGHRS and CDR2 as YFSETQ. V dropped 0 bases and J dropped 5 bases, with 6 bases sitting between them. The CDR3 nucleotides are TGCGCCAGCAGCTTGGACCAGGACAATGAGCAGTTCTTC. This translates into CASSLDQDNEQFF.

The V and J genes are TRBV7-6 and TRBJ1-1, with 9 bases lining up with TRBD1. This CDR3 comprises 17 residues. V lost 5 bases and J lost 0; bases outside the gene matches: 10. Germline values: CDR1 SGHVS, CDR2 FNYEAQ. CDR3 region: CASSPRTGADMNTEAFF. DNA of the CDR3: TGTGCCAGCAGCCCGAGGACAGGGGCGGACATGAACACTGAAGCTTTCTTT.

The chain carries TRBV5-7 and TRBJ1-6; D is undetermined. TRBV5-7 is identified as an open reading frame with a role that is uncertain. Trimming removed 2 bases from V and 10 bases from J, with 16 bases in between. This CDR3 region has 15 residues. CDR3 in DNA: TGTGCCAGCAGCTTAATTTTCCCCACAACCTCACCCCTCCACTTT. Amino acid sequence: CASSLIFPTTSPLHF.

This chain connects TRBV27 to TRBJ2-3, with 13 bases fitting TRBD2. The J segment lost 1 base and the V segment lost 6 bases, leaving 16 bases of the junction unmatched. Germline-derived CDR1 and CDR2 are MNHEY and SMNVEV (reference sequence). The CDR3 spans 20 residues. DNA of the CDR3: TGTGCCAGCAGCCTTCAATCCGGACTAGCGGGAGATTTTGGCACAGATACGCAGTATTTT. It encodes CASSLQSGLAGDFGTDTQYF.

This clone was found a few times. V usage is TRBV5-6 and J usage is TRBJ1-2; D is possibly TRBD1 (5 bases). This CDR3 contains 14 residues. The V gene's germline CDR1 is SGHDT and CDR2 YYEEEE. V lost 1 base and J lost 3, with 10 bases in between. The CDR3 protein is CASSLPGTHYGYTF. CDR3 nucleotide sequence: TGTGCCAGCAGCTTGCCTGGGACTCACTATGGCTACACCTTC.

This clone was detected only a few times. In DNA, the CDR3 is TGCAGCGTTGTCCCCCTACAGGGGAACTTCTATGGCTACACCTTC. Translating gives CSVVPLQGNFYGYTF. The chain combines TRBV29-1 with TRBJ1-2; 7 nucleotides agree with TRBD1. V shed 4 bases and J 4 bases; nucleotides not matched to a gene: 12. Germline V gene lookup returns CDR1 SQVTM and CDR2 ANQGSEA. CDR3 size: 15 residues.

The chain joins TRBV7-6 to TRBJ2-1, with a possible D match to TRBD2 (7 bases). The germline V and J ends were trimmed by 1 base and 3 bases, with 13 bases remaining between them. The length of the CDR3 is 16 residues. Germline CDR1 and CDR2: SGHVS and FNYEAQ. The CDR3 DNA reads as TGTGCCAGCAGCTTAGAGGGGGGGCAGTTCTACAATGAGCAGTTCTTC. It specifies CASSLEGGQFYNEQFF.

The chain joins TRBV2 to TRBJ2-3; D is ambiguous. Trimming removed 7 bases at V and 3 bases at J, with 8 bases between. The CDR3 is made up of 12 amino acids. Germline V gene sequence: CDR1 SNHLY, CDR2 FYNNEI. The CDR3 nucleotides are TGTGCCAGCATGGCGGTTACAGATACGCAGTATTTT. It codes for CASMAVTDTQYF.

This chain links TRBV5-1 with TRBJ2-1; 10 bases fit TRBD2. This CDR3 region has 15 residues. J was trimmed by 6 bases and V by 4 bases; bases with no gene match: 7. Germline CDR1 is SGHRS and CDR2 is YFSETQ. CDR3 loop: CASSPQREGGNEQFF. Written as DNA, the CDR3 is TGCGCCAGCAGCCCCCAGCGGGAGGGAGGCAATGAGCAGTTCTTC. The full variable domain, in which reference TRBV5-1 and TRBJ2-1 provide the parts outside the CDR3, is KAGVTQTPRYLIKTRGQQVTLSCSPISGHRSVSWYQQTPGQGLQFLFEYFSETQRNKGNFPGRFSGRQFSNSRSEMNVSTLELGDSALYLCASSPQREGGNEQFFGPGTRLTVL.

This chain links TRBV4-1 with TRBJ1-5, with 8 bases that match TRBD1. In germline, CDR1 is MGHRA, CDR2 YSYEKL. This CDR3 has 16 residues. V gave up 4 bases and J gave up 5 bases; unmatched junction bases: 10. In DNA form, the CDR3 reads TGCGCCAGCAGCCTCTCGACCGGGACAGGATATCAGCCCCAGCATTTT. Translating it yields CASSLSTGTGYQPQHF.

Only a few counts were recorded for this clone. The chain employs TRBV18 and TRBJ1-2; a possible D gene is TRBD1 (5 bases). This CDR3 spans 14 amino acids. Germline V gene lookup returns CDR1 KGHSH and CDR2 LQKENI. Trimming left V 3 bases short and J 8 bases short, with 16 bases between. This chain's CDR3 is CASSPTTDLLGYTF. The CDR3 DNA reads TGTGCCAGCTCACCCACGACAGACCTGCTCGGCTACACCTTC.

This chain uses TRBV5-1 with TRBJ2-3, with 7 bases identical to TRBD1. This CDR3 is 15 amino acids long. Looked up from germline, CDR1 is SGHRS and CDR2 is YFSETQ. V lost 4 bases to trimming and J lost 0 bases; unmatched junction nucleotides: 5. CDR3 sequence reads: CASSLDRQSTDTQYF. The CDR3 bases are TGCGCCAGCAGCCTGGACAGGCAGAGCACAGATACGCAGTATTTT.

This chain links TRBV2 with TRBJ2-1; the D gene is possibly TRBD2 (7 bases). CDR1 and CDR2 from the germline V gene are SNHLY and FYNNEI. This CDR3 comprises 16 residues. Trimming removed 6 bases at V and 8 bases at J, with 23 bases between. Written as DNA, the CDR3 is TGTGCCAGCAGGGAGAGGGGGGGGCTAGCCCGCGATGAGCAGTTCTTC. Its protein product is CASRERGGLARDEQFF. The complete variable domain, with remaining parts taken from reference TRBV2 and TRBJ2-1, reads EPEVTQTPSHQVTQMGQEVILRCVPISNHLYFYWYRQILGQKVEFLVSFYNNEISEKSEIFDDQFSVERPDGSNFTLKIRSTKLEDSAMYFCASRERGGLARDEQFFGPGTRLTVL.

The chain combines TRBV7-2 with TRBJ2-3; tentatively, D is TRBD1 (6 bases). Trimming removed 3 bases from V and 2 bases from J, with 15 bases in between. The CDR3 has 16 residues. Germline values: CDR1 SGHTA, CDR2 FQGNSA. The CDR3 is CASSFGTPRSTDTQYF. As DNA, the CDR3 is TGTGCCAGCAGCTTCGGGACACCTCGTTCCACAGATACGCAGTATTTT.

The sample holds a few counts of this clone. The rearrangement uses TRBV5-1 and TRBJ2-5, with 7 positions matching TRBD1. This CDR3 has 13 amino acids. J gave up 2 bases and V 5 bases, and 3 bases lay outside the gene matches. CDR1 and CDR2 (germline): SGHRS, YFSETQ. CDR3 nucleotides: TGCGCCAGCAGGAAGGGGGCTCAAGAGACCCAGTACTTC. This codes for CASRKGAQETQYF. Full variable domain (remainder filled in from reference TRBV5-1 and TRBJ2-5): KAGVTQTPRYLIKTRGQQVTLSCSPISGHRSVSWYQQTPGQGLQFLFEYFSETQRNKGNFPGRFSGRQFSNSRSEMNVSTLELGDSALYLCASRKGAQETQYFGPGTRLLVL.

This rearrangement joins TRBV7-7 to TRBJ2-7; D perhaps matches TRBD1 (6 bases). The germline gives CDR1 SSHAT, CDR2 FNYEAQ (reference sequence). The CDR3 loop spans 14 amino acids. Between the trimmed V and J ends, which lost 7 bases and 0 bases, there was a span of 13 bases. The CDR3 region has the DNA TGTGCCAGCAAACCTGACAGGAGCTCCTACGAGCAGTACTTC. Translation gives CASKPDRSSYEQYF.

A few counts support this clone. This chain links TRBV7-5 with TRBJ2-7; the table's D gene call, TRBD2, was not cross checked with the DNA. TRBV7-5 is a documented pseudogene. This CDR3 contains 16 residues. CDR3 nucleotide sequence: TGTGCCAGAAGCTACATGGACTCTCCTCTCGGGTACGAGCAGTACTTC. The encoded protein is CARSYMDSPLGYEQYF.